This T cell receptor beta chain was observed in a study of T cell repertoires in cytomegalovirus infection. Study in general: Indications came from public TCR beta signatures; they pointed to CMV infection and to a matching HLA type. Findings and caveats of the study: HLA-C-restricted CMV-specific TCR beta clonotypes prevailed in the ex vivo response.

From the reads, TCRdb called clonotypes with MiXCR, one entry per CDR3 protein. The repertoire includes approximately 170,000 distinct CDR3 sequences, 17% of them detected once, and roughly 20% sits in the top ten. This clonotype was seen only once. Its matching antigen is unknown. This CDR3 has 17 residues. CDR1 is MNHEY and CDR2 is SMNVEV in the germline V gene (reference sequence). V lost 0 bases and J lost 0, with 12 bases in between. The rearrangement joins TRBV27 to TRBJ1-5; D call uncertain. Sequences were obtained from CD8+ T cells from PBMCs. This TCR derives from a human donor in good health (CMV status not recorded). Some clones in this sample may be carry-over from other donors' samples. This chain's CDR3 is CASSLSGNSYSNQPQHF. CDR3 DNA: TGTGCCAGCAGTTTATCGGGCAATTCCTATAGCAATCAGCCCCAGCATTTT.